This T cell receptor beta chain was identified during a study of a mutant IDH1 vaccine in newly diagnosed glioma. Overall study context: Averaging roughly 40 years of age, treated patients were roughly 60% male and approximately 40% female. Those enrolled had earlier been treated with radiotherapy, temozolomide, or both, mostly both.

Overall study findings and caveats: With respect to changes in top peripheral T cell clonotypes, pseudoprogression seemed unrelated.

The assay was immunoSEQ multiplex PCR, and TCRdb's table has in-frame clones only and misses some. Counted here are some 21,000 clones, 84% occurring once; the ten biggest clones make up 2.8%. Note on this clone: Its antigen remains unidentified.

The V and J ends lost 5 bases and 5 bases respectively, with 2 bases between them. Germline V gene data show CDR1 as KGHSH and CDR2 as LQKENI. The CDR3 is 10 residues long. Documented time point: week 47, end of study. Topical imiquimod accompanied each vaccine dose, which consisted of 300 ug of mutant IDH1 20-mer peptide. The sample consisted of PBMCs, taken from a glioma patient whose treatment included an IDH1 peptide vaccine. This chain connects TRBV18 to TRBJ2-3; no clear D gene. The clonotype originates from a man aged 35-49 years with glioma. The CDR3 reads CASSGDTQYF. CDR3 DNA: TGTGCCAGCTCAGGAGATACGCAGTATTTT.